This T cell receptor beta chain was documented in a study of cytomegalovirus exposure and HLA in healthy donors. The overall study: An earlier analysis identified 120 million or so unique TCR beta sequences in 150 million to 200 million T cells.

Remarks on this clone: What it recognizes is unknown.

It was with 60 Vbeta and 13 Jbeta primers that the PCR ran. Repertoires were generated with immunoSEQ multiplex PCR, while TCRdb's copy carries only in-frame clones and drops some. The sample lists about 140,000 clones, approximately 80% occurring once. General study findings and limits: Rare sequences made up most TCRs, while some public TCRs were found in many donors. Analysis performed later found more than 15,000 TCR beta sequences associated with HLA alleles at 0.05 false discovery rate. Apart from CMV serostatus, no immune exposure information was available.

The CDR3 is made up of 12 amino acids. Germline V lookup: CDR1 MNHEY, CDR2 SMNVEV (reference sequence). After removal of 4 bases from V and 6 bases from J, the junction contained 2 bases not matched to a gene. The TCR comes from a male donor in good health and CMV-seronegative. The rearrangement uses TRBV27 and TRBJ2-7; 8 bases match TRBD1. The material sequenced was PBMCs. Here the CDR3 reads CASSWTGREQYF. DNA of the CDR3: TGTGCCAGCAGTTGGACAGGGCGCGAGCAGTACTTC.